This T cell receptor (beta chain) was captured by sequencing in a study of blood T cells in healthy people across ages. Next came a second PCR, run for about 7 to 12 cycles, which used a sample-barcoded 5' primer along with a J-beta primer mix. One entry per CDR3 protein results from TCRdb running MiXCR on the 5' RACE reads. The sample lists over 700,000 distinct CDR3 sequences; roughly 50% were seen once. The CDR3 spans 15 residues. Germline CDR1 reads SEHNR; CDR2 reads FQNEAQ (reference sequence). The clonotype originates from a man older than 75 in good health. Source material: blood. The rearrangement joins TRBV7-9 to TRBJ2-1; TRBD1 matches at 8 bases. The last part of the DNA fits TRBJ2-7 better; the J call may be wrong. DNA for the CDR3: TGTGCCAGCAGCGGGGGCAGGGGGCTACTAAATGAGCAGTACTTC. Its translation is CASSGGRGLLNEQYF.